These T cell receptor beta chains were read from a single sample in a study of blood T cells in healthy people across ages. TCRdb analysed the 5' RACE reads with MiXCR anew, one entry per CDR3 protein. The data contain about 1,600,000 distinct CDR3 sequences, around 42% of them singletons. The sequenced sample was blood. These receptors all stem from a woman aged 18-29 years in good health. Both conserved end residues are part of each CDR3. A D gene is named only where the DNA matches it firmly. Not all rows give a size; the values are once, few, many and, for expanded clones, a class.

- TRBJ1-1 TRBV20-1 - 18 CSARDSPNRVGMNTEAFF TGCAGTGCTAGAGATTCCCCTAACAGGGTAGGGATGAACACTGAAGCTTTCTTT
- TRBJ1-1 TRBV27 - 14 CASSLYQGRTEAFF TGTGCCAGCAGTTTATATCAGGGAAGGACTGAAGCTTTCTTT
few TRBJ2-1 TRBV27 TRBD2 16 CASSMREGRAHNEQFF TGTGCCAGCAGTATGCGGGAGGGCCGGGCACACAATGAGCAGTTCTTC
few TRBJ2-3 TRBV24-1 - 14 CATSDLGRVDTQYF TGTGCCACCAGTGATTTGGGCAGGGTGGATACGCAGTATTTT
- TRBJ1-1 TRBV3-1 - 13 CASSRGSATEAFF TGTGCCAGCAGCCGTGGATCGGCCACTGAAGCTTTCTTT
- TRBJ1-1 TRBV2 TRBD1 14 CASTRTGGGTEAFF TGTGCCAGCACCCGGACAGGGGGAGGCACTGAAGCTTTCTTT
many TRBJ2-4 TRBV5-1 - 15 CASSLRQALINIQYF TGCGCCAGCAGCTTGAGGCAGGCCTTGATCAACATTCAGTACTTC
- TRBJ2-1 TRBV25-1 - 12 CASSESGGRLFF TGTGCCAGCAGTGAATCAGGAGGGCGGTTGTTCTTC
- TRBJ2-3 TRBV27 - 15 CASSSTGGVTDTQYF TGTGCCAGCAGTTCCACTGGGGGTGTCACAGATACGCAGTATTTT
once TRBJ1-1 TRBV20-1 - 13 CSALKGLRDEAFF TGCAGTGCTCTGAAGGGCCTGCGGGATGAAGCTTTCTTT
- TRBJ2-1 TRBV7-3 - 14 CASSLTPTNNEQFF TGTGCCAGCAGCTTAACTCCAACCAACAATGAGCAGTTCTTC
- TRBJ2-7 TRBV29-1 TRBD2 14 CSAVTSGSSYEQYF TGCAGCGCCGTAACTAGCGGCAGCTCCTACGAGCAGTACTTC
few TRBJ2-1 TRBV20-1 - 11 CSVRWGNEQFF TGCAGTGTCCGATGGGGCAATGAGCAGTTCTTC
- TRBJ2-4 TRBV6-5 TRBD1 13 CASSSRQGEGQYF TGTGCCAGCAGTTCCCGACAGGGGGAAGGTCAGTACTTC